What follows are 24 T cell receptor beta chains derived from one specimen sequenced in a study of cytomegalovirus exposure and HLA in healthy donors. Both 60 Vbeta primers and 13 Jbeta primers went into the PCR. Profiled with immunoSEQ multiplex PCR; TCRdb holds only in-frame clones, not every one. Counted here are about 150,000 clones, just under 75% occurring once; the ten biggest clones make up 1.5% to 2%. The specimen was PBMCs. The receptors originated from a woman in her late teens or twenties in good health and CMV-seronegative.

The J gene is TRBJ2-2, the V gene TRBV15; D is possibly TRBD1 (5 bases). Trimming left V 0 bases short and J 7 bases short, with 9 bases between. This CDR3 comprises 14 residues. CDR1 and CDR2 (germline): LNHNV, YYDKDF (reference sequence). This CDR3 reads CATSRDRDGGELFF. CDR3 DNA: TGTGCCACCAGCAGAGACAGGGATGGCGGGGAGCTGTTTTTT. The full variable domain, in which reference TRBV15 and TRBJ2-2 provide the parts outside the CDR3, is DAMVIQNPRYQVTQFGKPVTLSCSQTLNHNVMYWYQQKSSQAPKLLFHYYDKDFNNEADTPDNFQSRRPNTSFCFLDIRSPGLGDTAMYLCATSRDRDGGELFFGEGSRLTVL.

The rearrangement joins TRBV6-5 to TRBJ1-5; 10 bases line up with TRBD1. CDR1 is MNHEY, CDR2 SVGAGI, per germline. There are 15 residues in the CDR3. V shed 6 bases, J shed 6 bases, and the junction held 8 bases outside the gene matches. The CDR3 spells CASSQTGGRSQPQHF. DNA for the CDR3: TGTGCCAGCAGCCAGACAGGGGGCCGGAGTCAGCCCCAGCATTTT.

Regarding this clone: A junction boundary mismatches the germline segment, possibly from a read error. The chain employs TRBV7-9 and TRBJ1-4; TRBD1 might be the D (5 bases). The CDR3 consists of 17 residues. Germline assignment: CDR1 SEHNR and CDR2 FQNEAQ (reference sequence). The CDR3 here is CSSSLQGGIATNEKLFF. CDR3 sequence (DNA): TGTTCCAGCAGTCTTCAGGGCGGTATTGCAACTAATGAAAAACTGTTTTTT.

The V and J genes are TRBV7-9 and TRBJ2-1; 8 bases are shared with TRBD1. Germline CDR1 SEHNR, CDR2 FQNEAQ (reference sequence). Losses at the gene ends were 2 bases for V and 7 bases for J; bases not matched to a gene: 10. This CDR3 has 16 residues. Written as DNA, the CDR3 is TGTGCCAGCAGCTTATCAGGGGGCGTCTCGGGGAATGAGCAGTTCTTC. This encodes CASSLSGGVSGNEQFF. The variable domain in full, with the rest retrieved from reference TRBV7-9 and TRBJ2-1, is DTGVSQNPRHKITKRGQNVTFRCDPISEHNRLYWYRQTLGQGPEFLTYFQNEAQLEKSRLLSDRFSAERPKGSFSTLEIQRTEQGDSAMYLCASSLSGGVSGNEQFFGPGTRLTVL.

J is TRBJ1-5 and V is TRBV7-6, with a tentative D call TRBD1 (6 bases). Germline V lookup: CDR1 SGHVS, CDR2 FNYEAQ. This CDR3 has 15 amino acids. The V gene lost 1 base and the J gene lost 5 bases, with 12 bases spanning the gap. The CDR3 DNA is TGTGCCAGCAGCTTAGAACAGGGTCCCTATCAGCCCCAGCATTTT. Amino acid sequence: CASSLEQGPYQPQHF.

This chain uses TRBV2 with TRBJ1-5, with 7 bases identical to TRBD1. Germline V lookup: CDR1 SNHLY, CDR2 FYNNEI. The length of the CDR3 is 14 residues. V lost 3 bases and J lost 7; bases outside the gene matches: 6. In nucleotides, the CDR3 is TGTGCCAGCAGTGACCCCAGGGGGGAACAGCCCCAGCATTTT. Translating it yields CASSDPRGEQPQHF.

This clone was detected only a few times. The chain links TRBV27 to TRBJ2-7, with 11 bases aligning to TRBD2. The CDR3 runs 14 residues. Germline CDR1 and CDR2: MNHEY and SMNVEV (reference sequence). The J segment lost 0 bases and the V segment lost 7 bases, leaving 2 bases of the junction unmatched. The CDR3 bases are TGTGCCAGCAATAGCGGGAGGGCCTCCTACGAGCAGTACGTC. Protein: CASNSGRASYEQYV.

The rearrangement links TRBV21-1 to TRBJ2-5; TRBD2 reflects the table's D call only, with no check against the DNA. TRBV21-1 is a pseudogene segment. The CDR3 covers 14 residues. The CDR3 region has the DNA TGTGCCAGCAGCAAAGCGCGGGGGCAAGAGACCCAGTACTTC. Amino acids: CASSKARGQETQYF.

The CDR3 DNA sequence: TGTGCCAGCAGCTTGATGGGCCTCGGGAACACTGAAGCTTTCTTT. This translates into CASSLMGLGNTEAFF. V is TRBV11-2 and J is TRBJ1-1; D unresolved. V was pared by 3 bases and J by 1 base, with 12 bases between. CDR3 length: 15 residues. Germline CDR1 is SGHAT and CDR2 is FQNNGV.

V and J are TRBV11-2 and TRBJ2-1, with TRBD1 as a possible D gene (5 bases). Deletions cut 4 bases from V and 2 bases from J, with 24 bases between. Looked up from germline, CDR1 is SGHAT and CDR2 is FQNNGV. The CDR3 is made up of 19 amino acids. The CDR3 region is CASSSPIKVKGIAYNEQFF. CDR3 sequence (DNA): TGTGCCAGCAGCTCGCCAATAAAGGTCAAGGGGATAGCCTACAATGAGCAGTTCTTC.

The genes are TRBV19 and TRBJ2-5; 10 bases line up with TRBD2. The germline gives CDR1 LNHDA, CDR2 SQIVND (reference sequence). This CDR3 is built from 15 residues. After removal of 3 bases from V and 5 bases from J, the junction contained 6 bases not matched to a gene. The CDR3 sequence is CASSMGLAFGETQYF. The CDR3 DNA reads as TGTGCCAGTAGTATGGGACTAGCGTTCGGGGAGACCCAGTACTTC.

The V gene is TRBV7-8, the J gene TRBJ2-7; 10 bases are a match to TRBD2. CDR1 is SGHVS, CDR2 FQNEAQ, per germline. Trimming removed 1 base from V and 6 bases from J; junction bases left unmatched: 12. CDR3 size: 17 residues. For the CDR3, the DNA is TGTGCCAGCAGCTTAGAGCCAGCGGGAGGGAATCCGGCCGAGCAGTACGTC. Protein product: CASSLEPAGGNPAEQYV.

This clone has more than one count but fewer than ten. V gene TRBV9 combines with J gene TRBJ2-3; a weak D match, TRBD2 (6 bases). The CDR3 contains 14 residues. Trimming removed 3 bases at V and 0 bases at J, with 8 bases between. CDR1 is SGDLS and CDR2 is YYNGEE in the germline V gene. CDR3 residues: CASSGGTSTDTQYF. The CDR3 nucleotides read TGTGCCAGCAGCGGCGGGACTAGCACAGATACGCAGTATTTT.

The V call is TRBV4-1, the J call TRBJ1-2, with D perhaps TRBD1 (5 bases). Trimming left V 3 bases short and J 8 bases short, with 10 bases between. CDR1 is MGHRA and CDR2 is YSYEKL in the germline V gene. The CDR3 extends over 12 amino acids. The CDR3 DNA reads TGCGCCAGCAGCCAGGGGCTAGCGGGCTACACCTTC. Protein product: CASSQGLAGYTF.

The CDR3 region is CASSRQGENSPLHF. The CDR3 nucleotides read TGTGCCAGTTCAAGACAGGGAGAGAATTCACCCCTCCACTTT. The V gene is TRBV7-2, the J gene TRBJ1-6; 7 nucleotides match TRBD1. The junction had 9 bases not matched to a gene; V was cut back by 9 bases and J by 7 bases. The CDR3 covers 14 residues. CDR1 SGHTA and CDR2 FQGNSA come from the germline V gene.

The chain uses TRBV11-2 and TRBJ2-3, with a possible D match to TRBD1 (5 bases). Germline assignment: CDR1 SGHAT and CDR2 FQNNGV. This CDR3 has 14 residues. V was cut by 6 bases and J by 2 bases, with 12 bases left in between. This CDR3 reads CASRALTATDTQYF. CDR3 bases: TGTGCCAGCAGGGCCTTGACAGCCACAGATACGCAGTATTTT.

This clone was recorded only once. The gene calls are TRBV9 and TRBJ1-5, with a possible D match to TRBD1 (5 bases). This CDR3 is built from 14 residues. The V and J ends lost 3 bases and 0 bases respectively, with 7 bases between them. The V gene's germline CDR1 is SGDLS and CDR2 YYNGEE. The CDR3 here is CASSAGLSNQPQHF. Written as DNA, the CDR3 is TGTGCCAGCAGCGCGGGACTTAGCAATCAGCCCCAGCATTTT.

This chain uses TRBV27 with TRBJ1-1; 7 bases are shared with TRBD1. CDR3 length equals 15 residues. CDR1 and CDR2 (germline): MNHEY, SMNVEV (reference sequence). J lost 3 bases, V lost 1 base, and 5 bases had no gene match. The CDR3 DNA is TGTGCCAGCAGTTTATGGGGACAGATTCACACTGAAGCTTTCTTT. Amino acids: CASSLWGQIHTEAFF.

The J gene is TRBJ1-1, the V gene TRBV29-1; D may be TRBD1 (6 bases). Germline V gene lookup returns CDR1 SQVTM and CDR2 ANQGSEA. This CDR3 has 13 amino acids. The V end was cut by 6 bases, the J end by 0 bases, with 11 bases between. In DNA form, the CDR3 reads TGCAGCGTCAGACAGGCATTGAACACTGAAGCTTTCTTT. Residues: CSVRQALNTEAFF.

V gene TRBV28 combines with J gene TRBJ2-1; D is uncertain. V was pared by 3 bases and J by 3 bases, with 9 bases between. Germline lookup yields CDR1 MDHEN and CDR2 SYDVKM. The CDR3 has 14 amino acids. DNA for the CDR3: TGTGCCAGCAGTTTTTGGCGGTACTACAATGAGCAGTTCTTC. Translated: CASSFWRYYNEQFF.

The genes are TRBV5-6 and TRBJ2-5, with TRBD1 identical over 8 bases. Germline loops: CDR1 SGHDT, CDR2 YYEEEE. V lost 4 bases and J lost 1; bases outside the gene matches: 3. This CDR3 is 14 amino acids long. In DNA, the CDR3 is TGTGCCAGCAGCGCTGACAGGGGCCAAGAGACCCAGTACTTC. As protein: CASSADRGQETQYF.

J is TRBJ2-5 and V is TRBV11-2, with TRBD2 as a possible D gene (5 bases). V lost 3 bases and J 2 bases, leaving 10 bases between the germline ends. Germline CDR1 reads SGHAT; CDR2 reads FQNNGV. The CDR3 runs to 14 residues. CDR3 sequence reads: CASSFARLQETQYF. The CDR3 coding sequence is TGTGCCAGCAGCTTCGCCAGACTACAAGAGACCCAGTACTTC.

In this sample, this clone turned up once. This rearrangement joins TRBV7-2 to TRBJ2-5; maybe TRBD2 (7 bases). CDR1 is SGHTA, CDR2 FQGNSA, per germline. The CDR3 is 14 amino acids. V lost 0 bases, J lost 5 bases, and 10 bases lay in between. DNA of the CDR3: TGTGCCAGCAGCTTAGCGGGGGGGCGGGAGACCCAGTACTTC. Its translation: CASSLAGGRETQYF.

The rearrangement uses TRBV27 and TRBJ1-5, with D possibly being TRBD1 (6 bases). The germline CDR1 and CDR2 sequences are MNHEY and SMNVEV (reference sequence). CDR3 size: 16 residues. Trimming left V 1 base short and J 5 bases short, with 15 bases between. The CDR3 here is CASSLFGGQGYQPQHF. The CDR3, as DNA: TGTGCCAGCAGTTTATTCGGCGGGCAGGGGTATCAGCCCCAGCATTTT.